Below are 28 T cell receptor beta chains sequenced from a single sample in a study of cytomegalovirus exposure and HLA in healthy donors. PCR was performed using 60 Vbeta and 13 Jbeta primers. Some clones are missing from TCRdb's copy, which holds only in-frame ones; the method was immunoSEQ multiplex PCR. The table records roughly 140,000 clones, approximately 80% of them present only once. Sequencing input: PBMCs. The receptors derive from a woman aged 40 to 49 in good health and CMV-seropositive.

In the case of this clone: Other DNA sequences of this sample code for an identical CDR3. V is TRBV10-3 and J is TRBJ2-3; TRBD2 matches at 14 bases. Germline V lookup: CDR1 ENHRY, CDR2 SYGVKD. The CDR3 extends over 15 amino acids. The ends lost 4 bases at V and 6 bases at J; junction bases unmatched: 3. The CDR3 coding sequence is TGTGCCATCAGTGGGGGACTAGCGGGAGCGGATACGCAGTATTTT. This encodes CAISGGLAGADTQYF.

This clone is a singleton in its sample. The gene calls are TRBV7-3 and TRBJ2-1; perhaps TRBD2 as D (6 bases). Germline V gene sequence: CDR1 SGHTA, CDR2 FQGTGA. With 3 bases removed from V and 4 bases from J, the gap between germline ends came to 10 bases. The CDR3 length is 14 residues. As DNA, the CDR3 is TGTGCCAGCAGCTTGGGGGGACCTTACAATGAGCAGTTCTTC. Translation: CASSLGGPYNEQFF.

This clone was found once. This chain links TRBV6-5 with TRBJ2-1; TRBD2 agrees at 9 bases. CDR1 is MNHEY and CDR2 is SVGAGI in the germline V gene. This CDR3 has 14 amino acids. Trimming took 5 bases from V and 6 from J; bases not matched to a gene: 5. CDR3 in amino acids: CASSRTSEGNEQFF. In DNA form, the CDR3 reads TGTGCCAGCAGTAGGACTAGCGAGGGCAATGAGCAGTTCTTC.

J is TRBJ2-3 and V is TRBV28; TRBD2 matches 11 bases. The V and J ends lost 4 bases and 5 bases, in that order; junction bases with no gene match: 11. Germline loops: CDR1 MDHEN, CDR2 SYDVKM. The CDR3 is made up of 17 amino acids. CDR3 sequence: CASSSNALAGVEDTQYF. The CDR3 bases are TGTGCCAGCAGTTCCAACGCACTAGCGGGAGTTGAAGATACGCAGTATTTT.

The chain couples TRBV5-6 to TRBJ2-3, with a tentative D call TRBD2 (7 bases). V gave up 0 bases and J gave up 0 bases, with 11 bases separating them. The V gene's germline CDR1 is SGHDT and CDR2 YYEEEE. This CDR3 region has 16 residues. As DNA, the CDR3 is TGTGCCAGCAGCTTGGGGCGGGGGCGGAGCACAGATACGCAGTATTTT. It yields the protein CASSLGRGRSTDTQYF. Together with reference TRBV5-6 and TRBJ2-3, the CDR3 gives the full variable domain: DAGVTQSPTHLIKTRGQQVTLRCSPKSGHDTVSWYQQALGQGPQFIFQYYEEEERQRGNFPDRFSGHQFPNYSSELNVNALLLGDSALYLCASSLGRGRSTDTQYFGPGTRLTVL.

The chain is built from TRBV5-1 and TRBJ2-7, with a weak D call TRBD1 (6 bases). From germline, CDR1 is SGHRS and CDR2 YFSETQ. Trimming stripped 0 bases from V and 3 bases from J, with 13 bases between. The CDR3 runs 15 residues. This CDR3 is CASSLGDTIHYEQYF. The DNA for the CDR3 is TGCGCCAGCAGCTTGGGGGACACGATTCACTACGAGCAGTACTTC.

The chain carries TRBV28 and TRBJ1-5; 9 nucleotides agree with TRBD1. CDR1 is MDHEN and CDR2 is SYDVKM in the germline V gene. The CDR3 spans 15 residues. The ends lost 10 bases at V and 0 bases at J; junction bases unmatched: 7. The CDR3 spells CATGQGYYSNQPQHF. The CDR3 region has the DNA TGTGCCACGGGACAGGGTTATTATAGCAATCAGCCCCAGCATTTT.

This chain links TRBV5-1 with TRBJ2-3; 10 nucleotides align to TRBD1. Germline CDR1 is SGHRS and CDR2 is YFSETQ. This CDR3 comprises 15 residues. After removal of 5 bases from V and 6 bases from J, the junction contained 9 bases not matched to a gene. Here the CDR3 reads CASSPTGGGQDTQYF. The CDR3 DNA reads as TGCGCCAGCAGTCCGACAGGGGGCGGCCAGGATACGCAGTATTTT. Supplemented by reference TRBV5-1 and TRBJ2-3, the full variable domain reads KAGVTQTPRYLIKTRGQQVTLSCSPISGHRSVSWYQQTPGQGLQFLFEYFSETQRNKGNFPGRFSGRQFSNSRSEMNVSTLELGDSALYLCASSPTGGGQDTQYFGPGTRLTVL.

The rearrangement uses TRBV10-3 and TRBJ2-4, with a tentative D call TRBD2 (5 bases). This CDR3 comprises 14 residues. Germline V gene lookup returns CDR1 ENHRY and CDR2 SYGVKD. Deletions cut 10 bases from V and 0 bases from J, with 13 bases between. This CDR3 is CATALGLAKNIQYF. The CDR3 DNA reads TGTGCCACCGCCCTCGGACTAGCCAAAAACATTCAGTACTTC.

This clone was seen more than once but under ten times. The chain carries TRBV28 and TRBJ2-1; perhaps TRBD2 as D (6 bases). Germline assignment: CDR1 MDHEN and CDR2 SYDVKM. V lost 4 bases to trimming and J lost 10 bases, with 11 bases between them. The CDR3 has 12 residues. DNA for the CDR3: TGTGCCAGCAGTTCCGGGACTGAGGAGCAGTTCTTC. Its protein is CASSSGTEEQFF.

The rearrangement uses TRBV28 and TRBJ2-7; TRBD2 aligns across 7 bases. V trimming: 5 bases; J trimming: 6 bases; junction bases outside the gene matches: 13. Germline V gives CDR1 MDHEN, CDR2 SYDVKM. The CDR3 is 15 amino acids. This CDR3 is CASSQIGGGLSEQYF. The DNA of the CDR3 is TGTGCCAGCAGTCAGATCGGGGGAGGGTTGAGCGAGCAGTACTTC. The full variable domain, in which reference TRBV28 and TRBJ2-7 provide the parts outside the CDR3, is DVKVTQSSRYLVKRTGEKVFLECVQDMDHENMFWYRQDPGLGLRLIYFSYDVKMKEKGDIPEGYSVSREKKERFSLILESASTNQTSMYLCASSQIGGGLSEQYFGPGTRLTVT.

The chain couples TRBV18 to TRBJ2-7; 7 nucleotides match TRBD1. The germline gives CDR1 KGHSH, CDR2 LQKENI. This CDR3 region has 15 residues. J was trimmed by 4 bases and V by 5 bases; bases with no gene match: 11. The CDR3 loop is CASSYDREVGYEQYF. The CDR3 nucleotides are TGTGCCAGCTCATACGACAGGGAAGTGGGTTACGAGCAGTACTTC.

On this clone: Within the sample, other DNA sequences also encode this same CDR3. This chain connects TRBV7-9 to TRBJ2-5, with D perhaps matching TRBD2 (6 bases). The V end lost 1 base, the J end lost 4 bases, and 7 bases lay between the germline ends. Germline CDR1 reads SEHNR; CDR2 reads FQNEAQ (reference sequence). The CDR3 totals 13 residues. The CDR3 region is CASSLVGGETQYF. CDR3 sequence (DNA): TGTGCCAGCAGCTTAGTGGGAGGAGAGACCCAGTACTTC.

The sample holds one count of this clone. J is TRBJ2-7 and V is TRBV2; D is undetermined. In germline, CDR1 is SNHLY, CDR2 FYNNEI. This CDR3 region has 13 residues. The germline V and J ends were trimmed by 4 bases and 2 bases, with 9 bases remaining between them. CDR3 region: CASSVVSPYEQYF. CDR3 bases: TGTGCCAGCAGTGTTGTTTCTCCCTACGAGCAGTACTTC.

This chain connects TRBV27 to TRBJ2-1; D is ambiguous. This CDR3 spans 14 amino acids. Per the germline V gene, CDR1 is MNHEY and CDR2 is SMNVEV (reference sequence). V gave up 3 bases and J gave up 3 bases, with 9 bases separating them. The CDR3 DNA sequence: TGTGCCAGCAGTTTGAACTACGACTACAATGAGCAGTTCTTC. This translates into CASSLNYDYNEQFF.

This rearrangement joins TRBV5-5 to TRBJ2-7; the match to TRBD2 covers 8 bases. The V gene's germline CDR1 is SGHKS and CDR2 YYEKEE (reference sequence). V gave up 2 bases and J gave up 5 bases; unmatched junction bases: 6. CDR3 size: 14 residues. Here the CDR3 reads CASSFAGGGNEQYF. The CDR3 DNA follows: TGTGCCAGCAGCTTTGCGGGAGGCGGCAACGAGCAGTACTTC.

This chain uses TRBV27 with TRBJ2-7, with D maybe TRBD2 (6 bases). This CDR3 is 15 amino acids long. The germline V gene has CDR1 MNHEY and CDR2 SMNVEV (reference sequence). The V gene lost 2 bases and the J gene lost 2 bases, with 13 bases spanning the gap. The CDR3 DNA reads as TGTGCCAGCAGTTTAGTCGGGACTGCCCCCTACGAGCAGTACTTC. Protein product: CASSLVGTAPYEQYF.

The V and J genes are TRBV9 and TRBJ2-5; 7 bases agree with TRBD2. Trimming cost V 1 base and J 3 bases; bases outside gene matches: 9. The CDR3 consists of 16 residues. Germline V gene data show CDR1 as SGDLS and CDR2 as YYNGEE. The CDR3 region is CASSVFSSGSEETQYF. In DNA form, the CDR3 reads TGTGCCAGCAGCGTATTCAGTAGCGGGTCCGAAGAGACCCAGTACTTC.

The chain employs TRBV5-6 and TRBJ2-3, with TRBD2 identical over 10 bases. The CDR3 runs 16 residues. Germline trimming cut 3 bases from V and 0 bases from J; bases unmatched to any gene: 4. The germline CDR1 and CDR2 sequences are SGHDT and YYEEEE. This CDR3 reads CASSWGTSASTDTQYF. CDR3 nucleotides: TGTGCCAGCAGCTGGGGGACTAGCGCAAGCACAGATACGCAGTATTTT.

The sample holds one count of this clone. CDR3 coding DNA: TGCAGTGCTAGTACAGCGGGCGAGCAGTACTTC. It yields the protein CSASTAGEQYF. The chain is built from TRBV20-1 and TRBJ2-5; D may be TRBD2 (6 bases). The J call may be mistaken, given a closer DNA end match to TRBJ2-7. The CDR3 length is 11 residues. Germline V gene lookup returns CDR1 DFQATT and CDR2 SNEGSKA (reference sequence).

This rearrangement joins TRBV13 to TRBJ2-3; D possibly corresponds to TRBD1 (5 bases). The V end was cut by 5 bases, the J end by 1 base, with 16 bases between. Germline CDR1 reads PRHDT; CDR2 reads FYEKMQ (reference sequence). The CDR3 spans 16 residues. This chain's CDR3 is CASSPGRGAGTDTQYF. CDR3 sequence (DNA): TGTGCCAGCAGCCCCGGTAGGGGCGCGGGCACAGATACGCAGTATTTT. Filled out from reference TRBV13 and TRBJ2-3, the complete variable domain reads AAGVIQSPRHLIKEKRETATLKCYPIPRHDTVYWYQQGPGQDPQFLISFYEKMQSDKGSIPDRFSAQQFSDYHSELNMSSLELGDSALYFCASSPGRGAGTDTQYFGPGTRLTVL.

In this sample, this clone turned up once. The J gene is TRBJ2-5, the V gene TRBV6-1, with D unresolved. The CDR3 spans 14 residues. In germline, CDR1 is MNHNS, CDR2 SASEGT. Trimming stripped 5 bases from V and 2 bases from J, with 12 bases between. The CDR3 DNA sequence: TGTGCCAGCAGTAATCTAGACGGGCAAGAGACCCAGTACTTC. Amino acids: CASSNLDGQETQYF.

This sequence joins TRBV29-1 and TRBJ2-5; TRBD2 is a possible D gene (6 bases). Trimming left V 4 bases short and J 1 base short, with 19 bases between. Germline V gene lookup returns CDR1 SQVTM and CDR2 ANQGSEA. CDR3 size: 16 residues. The CDR3 DNA reads as TGCAGCGTTGCCGGGAGCCGAGCTCGAGTCCAAGAGACCCAGTACTTC. This encodes CSVAGSRARVQETQYF. Full variable domain (rest looked up from reference TRBV29-1 and TRBJ2-5): SAVISQKPSRDICQRGTSLTIQCQVDSQVTMMFWYRQQPGQSLTLIATANQGSEATYESGFVIDKFPISRPNLTFSTLTVSNMSPEDSSIYLCSVAGSRARVQETQYFGPGTRLLVL.

This chain connects TRBV5-6 to TRBJ2-5, with 8 positions matching TRBD2. The CDR3 loop spans 15 amino acids. V gave up 0 bases and J gave up 2 bases; unmatched junction bases: 3. Germline-derived CDR1 and CDR2 are SGHDT and YYEEEE. CDR3 in DNA: TGTGCCAGCAGCTTGGTTATAGCGGGGCAAGAGACCCAGTACTTC. This translates into CASSLVIAGQETQYF.

The chain has TRBV6-5 and TRBJ2-7; 9 bases fit TRBD1. Trimming at V came to 5 bases and at J to 2 bases, leaving 7 bases not matched to a gene. The germline gives CDR1 MNHEY, CDR2 SVGAGI. The CDR3 is made up of 15 amino acids. The CDR3 protein is CASSPWTGAPYEQYF. The CDR3 DNA sequence: TGTGCCAGCAGTCCCTGGACAGGGGCCCCCTACGAGCAGTACTTC.

J is TRBJ1-5 and V is TRBV19; 9 nucleotides line up with TRBD1. Germline V gene sequence: CDR1 LNHDA, CDR2 SQIVND (reference sequence). The CDR3 is 15 amino acids. V shed 5 bases and J 7 bases; nucleotides not matched to a gene: 9. The chain's CDR3 is CASSPRTGAGQPQHF. The CDR3 nucleotides read TGTGCCAGTAGTCCGCGGACAGGGGCAGGCCAGCCCCAGCATTTT.

The chain joins TRBV6-1 to TRBJ2-1, with D maybe TRBD2 (5 bases). V lost 4 bases, J lost 10 bases, and 8 bases lay in between. The CDR3 extends over 11 amino acids. From germline, CDR1 is MNHNS and CDR2 SASEGT. This chain's CDR3 is CASSGRREQFF. In DNA, the CDR3 is TGTGCCAGCAGTGGGAGGCGGGAGCAGTTCTTC.

The chain is built from TRBV10-3 and TRBJ2-7; TRBD2 aligns across 15 bases. Germline V gene sequence: CDR1 ENHRY, CDR2 SYGVKD. CDR3 length: 16 residues. J was trimmed by 6 bases and V by 3 bases; bases with no gene match: 6. CDR3 loop: CAISDRGTSGRSEQYF. CDR3 DNA sequence: TGTGCCATCAGTGACCGCGGGACTAGCGGGAGGAGCGAGCAGTACTTC.